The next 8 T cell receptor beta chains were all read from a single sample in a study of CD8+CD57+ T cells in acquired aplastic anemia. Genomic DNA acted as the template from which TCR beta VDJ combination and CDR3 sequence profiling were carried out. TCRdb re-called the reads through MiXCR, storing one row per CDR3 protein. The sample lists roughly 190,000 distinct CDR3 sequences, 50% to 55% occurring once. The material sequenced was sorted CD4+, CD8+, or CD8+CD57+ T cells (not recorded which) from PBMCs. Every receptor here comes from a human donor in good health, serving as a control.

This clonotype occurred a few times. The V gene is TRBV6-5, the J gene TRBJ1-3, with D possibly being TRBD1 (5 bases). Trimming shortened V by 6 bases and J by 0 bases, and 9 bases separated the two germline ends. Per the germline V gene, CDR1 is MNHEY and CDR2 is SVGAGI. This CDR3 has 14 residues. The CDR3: CASRAGSSGNTIYF. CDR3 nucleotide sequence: TGTGCCAGCAGAGCAGGGAGCTCTGGAAACACCATATATTTT.

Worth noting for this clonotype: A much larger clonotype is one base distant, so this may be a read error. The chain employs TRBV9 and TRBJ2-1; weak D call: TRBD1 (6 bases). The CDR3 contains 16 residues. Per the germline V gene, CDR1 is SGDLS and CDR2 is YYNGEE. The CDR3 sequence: CASSDQGHPTYNEQSF. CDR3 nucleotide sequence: TGTGCCAGCAGCGATCAGGGACATCCGACCTACAATGAGCAGTCCTTC. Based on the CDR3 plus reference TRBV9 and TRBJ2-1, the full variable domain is DSGVTQTPKHLITATGQRVTLRCSPRSGDLSVYWYQQSLDQGLQFLIQYYNGEERAKGNILERFSAQQFPDLHSELNLSSLELGDSALYFCASSDQGHPTYNEQSFGPGTRLTVL.

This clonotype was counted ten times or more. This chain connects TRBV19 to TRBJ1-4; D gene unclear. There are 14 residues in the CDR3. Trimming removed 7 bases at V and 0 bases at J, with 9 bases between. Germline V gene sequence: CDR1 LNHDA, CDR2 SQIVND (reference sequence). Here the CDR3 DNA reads TGTGCCAGTATGCCGATGTCAACTAATGAAAAACTGTTTTTT. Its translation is CASMPMSTNEKLFF.

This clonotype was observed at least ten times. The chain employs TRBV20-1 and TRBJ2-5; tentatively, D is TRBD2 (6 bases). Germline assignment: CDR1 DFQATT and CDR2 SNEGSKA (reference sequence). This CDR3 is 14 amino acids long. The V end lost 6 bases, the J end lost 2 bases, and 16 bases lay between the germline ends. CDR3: CSAFESAGQETQYF. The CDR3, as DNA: TGCAGTGCGTTCGAATCAGCGGGTCAAGAGACCCAGTACTTC.

The CDR3 DNA sequence: TGCAGTGCTACCAACTACAATAGCAATCAGCCCCAGCATTTT. Its translation: CSATNYNSNQPQHF. The chain has TRBV20-1 and TRBJ1-5, with D unresolved. The CDR3 sequence is 14 residues long. The germline V gene encodes CDR1 DFQATT and CDR2 SNEGSKA (reference sequence). The V end lost 4 bases, the J end lost 0 bases, and 10 bases lay between the germline ends.

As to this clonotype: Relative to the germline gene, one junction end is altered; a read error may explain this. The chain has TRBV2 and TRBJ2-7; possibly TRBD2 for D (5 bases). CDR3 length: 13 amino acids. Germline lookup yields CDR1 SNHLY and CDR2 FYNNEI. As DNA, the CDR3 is TGTGCCAGCAGTGCGATGCAGGACGGTTCGGGGAACTTC. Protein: CASSAMQDGSGNF.

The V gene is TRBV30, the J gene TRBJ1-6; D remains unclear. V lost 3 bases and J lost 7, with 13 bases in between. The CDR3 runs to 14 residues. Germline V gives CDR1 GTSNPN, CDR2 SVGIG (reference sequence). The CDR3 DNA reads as TGTGCCTGGAGGGAGGGTAGCGCAAATTCACCCCTCCACTTT. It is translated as CAWREGSANSPLHF.

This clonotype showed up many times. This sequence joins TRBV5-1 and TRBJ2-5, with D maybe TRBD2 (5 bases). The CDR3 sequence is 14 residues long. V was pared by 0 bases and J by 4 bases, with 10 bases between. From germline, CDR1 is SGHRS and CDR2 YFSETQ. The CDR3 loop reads CASSLAGVGETQYF. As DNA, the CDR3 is TGCGCCAGCAGCTTGGCCGGGGTGGGAGAGACCCAGTACTTC.